This TCR beta chain was sequenced for a study of shared clonotypes between healthy human individuals. For the study at large: Two women and a few men aged 18 to 49 served as donors.

The CDR3 runs 15 residues. Trimming cost V 0 bases and J 8 bases; bases outside gene matches: 8. Germline CDR1 and CDR2: SGHRS and YFSETQ. Only in-frame clones appear in the TCRdb table, and some are missing; sequencing was by immunoSEQ multiplex PCR. The table includes about 600,000 clones, around 81% detected once. Donors, without exception, were Caucasian adults residing in Nashville, Tennessee. The TCR sequence derives from a woman in her forties in good health. Some clones in this sample may be carry-over from other donors' samples. The J gene is TRBJ1-3, the V gene TRBV5-1; 7 positions match TRBD1. Sequenced sample: PBMCs. In DNA, the CDR3 is TGCGCCAGCAGCTTGGGGGACAGCGGTCGTGACACCATATATTTT. The encoded protein is CASSLGDSGRDTIYF.